This section outlines one TCR beta chain sequence together with its context. Sequenced by immunoSEQ multiplex PCR; TCRdb stores in-frame clones only, minus some. The sample includes over 650,000 clones, more than 70% of them seen just once. The sample belongs to a study of shared T cell receptors in the human thymus. These records were also assigned to another study, of human thymus T cells. As that study records: It was from resections taken during corrective heart surgery that the thymus tissue came. Gene usage (both V and J) appeared biased in thymic and blood repertoires.

The sample consisted of thymocytes. The clonotype originates from a boy less than two years old with a congenital heart defect.

CDR3 nucleotide sequence: TGTGCCAGCAGTTTACTAGCGGGGGTTCACTACGAGCAGTACTTC. It translates to CASSLLAGVHYEQYF. The chain uses TRBV27 and TRBJ2-7; 10 nucleotides agree with TRBD2. V shed 2 bases and J 3 bases; nucleotides not matched to a gene: 4. This CDR3 spans 15 amino acids. CDR1 and CDR2 (germline): MNHEY, SMNVEV (reference sequence).